This entry lists 9 T cell receptor beta chains sequenced from one sample in a study of early T cells in non-severe SARS-CoV-2 infection. TCRdb analysed the 5' RACE reads with MiXCR anew, one entry per CDR3 protein. Of approximately 20,000 distinct CDR3 sequences listed, 3.5% to 4.5% are singletons. Sequencing used whole blood. Receptors were obtained from an adult who was a healthcare worker with PCR-confirmed SARS-CoV-2 infection or an uninfected control (not recorded which).

This clonotype is medium-sized within its sample. The V gene is TRBV18, the J gene TRBJ1-2, with 7 nucleotides matching TRBD1. Germline trimming cut 2 bases from V and 3 bases from J; bases unmatched to any gene: 3. The CDR3 sequence is 14 residues long. Germline CDR1 is KGHSH and CDR2 is LQKENI. CDR3 region: CASSPDRVHYGYTF. The DNA for the CDR3 is TGTGCCAGCTCACCAGACAGGGTTCACTATGGCTACACCTTC.

This clonotype was counted at least ten times. In DNA, the CDR3 is TGCAGTGCTAGAGATGTACTGACGAACTATGGCTACACCTTC. Its protein product is CSARDVLTNYGYTF. The rearrangement uses TRBV20-1 and TRBJ1-2, with D hard to call. The germline V gene encodes CDR1 DFQATT and CDR2 SNEGSKA (reference sequence). The CDR3 totals 14 residues. V lost 0 bases and J lost 2, with 10 bases in between.

At least ten counts were recorded for this clonotype. The V gene is TRBV3-1, the J gene TRBJ2-3; D is possibly TRBD2 (5 bases). The ends were cut back, 0 bases at V and 6 bases at J, with 16 bases in the middle. Germline V gene lookup returns CDR1 LGHDT and CDR2 YNNKEL (reference sequence). The CDR3 length is 16 residues. CDR3 coding DNA: TGTGCCAGCAGCCAAGACCAACCTAAGCGGACTGATACGCAGTATTTT. It specifies CASSQDQPKRTDTQYF.

The chain's CDR3 is CASSFRDSQNYGYTF. The CDR3 coding sequence is TGTGCCAGCAGCTTCCGGGACAGCCAAAACTATGGCTACACCTTC. This sequence joins TRBV5-6 and TRBJ1-2; 7 bases line up with TRBD1. V was pared by 2 bases and J by 2 bases, with 6 bases of the junction left unmatched. Per germline, CDR1 SGHDT and CDR2 YYEEEE. The CDR3 has 15 residues. Full variable domain (remainder filled in from reference TRBV5-6 and TRBJ1-2): DAGVTQSPTHLIKTRGQQVTLRCSPKSGHDTVSWYQQALGQGPQFIFQYYEEEERQRGNFPDRFSGHQFPNYSSELNVNALLLGDSALYLCASSFRDSQNYGYTFGSGTRLTVV.

By sample share, this clonotype is medium-sized (0.01 to 0.1%). The chain is built from TRBV6-6 and TRBJ1-2; weak D call: TRBD1 (5 bases). The CDR3 loop spans 15 amino acids. The germline V gene has CDR1 MNHNY and CDR2 SVGAGI (reference sequence). V lost 7 bases and J 4 bases, leaving 19 bases between the germline ends. CDR3 in amino acids: CASTPQAGRTYGYTF. The CDR3 DNA is TGTGCCAGCACCCCTCAAGCAGGGAGGACCTATGGCTACACCTTC.

The sample holds many counts of this clonotype. The CDR3: CASSLGDGSPGANVLTF. CDR3 DNA: TGCGCCAGCAGCTTGGGGGACGGGTCCCCTGGGGCCAACGTCCTGACTTTC. The V call is TRBV5-1, the J call TRBJ2-6, with D perhaps matching TRBD1 or TRBD2 (5 bases each). V gave up 0 bases and J gave up 2 bases, with 12 bases separating them. The germline gives CDR1 SGHRS, CDR2 YFSETQ. There are 17 residues in the CDR3. Variable domain in full (rest from reference TRBV5-1 and TRBJ2-6): KAGVTQTPRYLIKTRGQQVTLSCSPISGHRSVSWYQQTPGQGLQFLFEYFSETQRNKGNFPGRFSGRQFSNSRSEMNVSTLELGDSALYLCASSLGDGSPGANVLTFGAGSRLTVL.

This clonotype was counted ten times or more. The J gene is TRBJ2-6, the V gene TRBV20-1; a possible D gene is TRBD1 (7 bases). The germline V gene has CDR1 DFQATT and CDR2 SNEGSKA (reference sequence). The germline V and J ends were trimmed by 3 bases and 4 bases, with 13 bases remaining between them. The CDR3 is made up of 15 amino acids. The CDR3 DNA reads TGCAGTGCTAGGGAGGGGGCTACGGGGGCCAACGTCCTGACTTTC. It encodes CSAREGATGANVLTF.

This clonotype has a handful of counts. The gene calls are TRBV11-2 and TRBJ1-5; 7 bases are a match to TRBD1. In germline, CDR1 is SGHAT, CDR2 FQNNGV. Trimming took 3 bases from V and 5 from J; bases not matched to a gene: 4. The length of the CDR3 is 14 residues. CDR3 amino acids: CASSFDRADQPQHF. DNA of the CDR3: TGTGCCAGCAGCTTCGACAGGGCCGATCAGCCCCAGCATTTT.

This clonotype has at least ten counts. The chain employs TRBV5-5 and TRBJ1-1, with D possibly being TRBD1 (5 bases). The germline V and J ends were trimmed by 0 bases and 5 bases, with 8 bases remaining between them. Per the germline V gene, CDR1 is SGHKS and CDR2 is YYEKEE (reference sequence). The CDR3 is made up of 13 amino acids. Here the CDR3 DNA reads TGTGCCAGCAGCTTGGCCAGGGAGACTGAAGCTTTCTTT. This sequence encodes CASSLARETEAFF.